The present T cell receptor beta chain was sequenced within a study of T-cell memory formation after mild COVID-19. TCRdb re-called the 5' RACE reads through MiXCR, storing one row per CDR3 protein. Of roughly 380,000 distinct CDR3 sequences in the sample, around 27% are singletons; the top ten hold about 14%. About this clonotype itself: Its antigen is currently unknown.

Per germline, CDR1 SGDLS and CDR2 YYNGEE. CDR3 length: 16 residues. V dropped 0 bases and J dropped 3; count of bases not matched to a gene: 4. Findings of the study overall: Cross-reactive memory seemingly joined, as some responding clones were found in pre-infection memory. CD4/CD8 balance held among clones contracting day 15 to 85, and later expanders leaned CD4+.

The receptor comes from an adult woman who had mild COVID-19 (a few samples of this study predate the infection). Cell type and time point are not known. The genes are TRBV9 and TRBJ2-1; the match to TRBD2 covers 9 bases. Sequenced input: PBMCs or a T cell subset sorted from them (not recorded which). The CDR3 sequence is CASSVAPAGGYNEQFF. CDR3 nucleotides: TGTGCCAGCAGCGTAGCTCCAGCGGGGGGCTACAATGAGCAGTTCTTC.